The 30 T cell receptor beta chains below come from one sample, sequenced in a study of Ad26.COV2.S vaccination and SARS-CoV-2 variants. Produced via immunoSEQ multiplex PCR; TCRdb's table is partial and in-frame only. The repertoire holds about 420,000 clones, with roughly 90% as singletons. The treatment is: some 20 received Ad26.COV2.S at low or high dose, single or two shots; several received placebo; per-sample allocation not given. Repertoires come from day 63 after the first vaccine or placebo injection. The sequences come from peripheral blood, collected in a trial of Ad26.COV2.S vaccine versus placebo. These receptors originate from a person between 18 and 65 years old who received the Ad26.COV2.S COVID-19 vaccine or a placebo.

The chain carries TRBV4-2 and TRBJ1-1, with 8 nucleotides matching TRBD1. The CDR3 runs to 14 residues. Germline trimming cut 1 base from V and 5 bases from J; bases unmatched to any gene: 3. CDR1 LGHNA and CDR2 YNFKEQ come from the germline V gene. CDR3 sequence (DNA): TGTGCCAGCAGCCAAGCAGGGGGCTGGACTGAAGCTTTCTTT. Amino acid sequence: CASSQAGGWTEAFF.

The genes are TRBV6-5 and TRBJ1-3, with D maybe TRBD1 (6 bases). The CDR3 covers 15 residues. Germline V gene lookup returns CDR1 MNHEY and CDR2 SVGAGI. V was cut by 4 bases and J by 4 bases, with 14 bases left in between. CDR3: CASSLEGGRGNTIYF. Here the CDR3 DNA reads TGTGCCAGCAGTTTAGAGGGGGGGCGCGGAAACACCATATATTTT.

This clone was counted between two and nine times. The V and J genes are TRBV7-6 and TRBJ2-7; TRBD1 is a possible D gene (5 bases). V lost 5 bases and J lost 3, with 11 bases in between. This CDR3 region has 13 residues. Germline V CDR1 and CDR2: SGHVS, FNYEAQ. DNA for the CDR3: TGTGCCAGCAGCAGCGACAGCGTCTACGAGCAGTACTTC. It translates to CASSSDSVYEQYF.

V gene TRBV19 combines with J gene TRBJ1-1; 8 positions match TRBD1. Germline trimming cut 2 bases from V and 3 bases from J; bases unmatched to any gene: 8. Germline V gives CDR1 LNHDA, CDR2 SQIVND (reference sequence). The CDR3 has 16 residues. As DNA, the CDR3 is TGTGCCAGTAGTATAACGGGACAGGTGGAGGACACTGAAGCTTTCTTT. Translation gives CASSITGQVEDTEAFF.

This sequence joins TRBV29-1 and TRBJ1-5, with D uncertain. Germline CDR1 reads SQVTM; CDR2 reads ANQGSEA. Trimming removed 2 bases from V and 5 bases from J, with 10 bases in between. The CDR3 covers 13 residues. The CDR3 protein is CSVELSGDQPQHF. The CDR3 nucleotides read TGCAGCGTTGAATTGTCCGGGGATCAGCCCCAGCATTTT.

The chain carries TRBV9 and TRBJ1-1; 8 bases are a match to TRBD1. The germline CDR1 and CDR2 sequences are SGDLS and YYNGEE. This CDR3 is built from 13 residues. With 2 bases clipped from V and 6 bases from J, the junction kept 3 bases outside the gene matches. For the CDR3, the DNA is TGTGCCAGCAGCGTCCAGGGGGCAGCTGAAGCTTTCTTT. This codes for CASSVQGAAEAFF.

The CDR3 bases are TGTGCCAGCAGCCAAGTATCAGGGGGGGACCGCACAGATACGCAGTATTTT. Protein: CASSQVSGGDRTDTQYF. The J gene is TRBJ2-3, the V gene TRBV4-2; either TRBD1 or TRBD2 may supply D (7 bases each). Trimming stripped 1 base from V and 1 base from J, with 15 bases between. The CDR3 has 17 amino acids. Germline CDR1 is LGHNA and CDR2 is YNFKEQ.

This clone was recorded a few times. The chain links TRBV6-5 to TRBJ2-7, with D possibly TRBD1 on 6 matching bases. The ends were cut back, 6 bases at V and 2 bases at J, with 14 bases in the middle. This CDR3 has 14 residues. Germline CDR1 is MNHEY and CDR2 is SVGAGI. Here the CDR3 DNA reads TGTGCCAGCAGCACTTTGACAGGTCCCTACGAGCAGTACTTC. Protein: CASSTLTGPYEQYF.

This chain links TRBV5-1 with TRBJ2-1; 12 positions match TRBD2. With 4 bases clipped from V and 1 base from J, the junction kept 3 bases outside the gene matches. Germline lookup yields CDR1 SGHRS and CDR2 YFSETQ. The CDR3 has 16 residues. CDR3 nucleotides: TGCGCCAGCAGCGGTGGACTAGCGGGGTCCTACAATGAGCAGTTCTTC. This encodes CASSGGLAGSYNEQFF.

This clone appeared once. V is TRBV25-1 and J is TRBJ2-3, with D perhaps given as TRBD1 or TRBD2 (7 bases each). The CDR3 loop spans 16 amino acids. The V end lost 1 base, the J end lost 2 bases, and 13 bases lay between the germline ends. Per germline, CDR1 MGHDK and CDR2 SYGVNS. This CDR3 is CASSEWPGGDTDTQYF. CDR3 DNA: TGTGCCAGCAGTGAATGGCCAGGGGGGGACACAGATACGCAGTATTTT.

A remark on this clone: A read error may account for a junction end that differs from germline. The V and J genes are TRBV12-3 or TRBV12-4 and TRBJ2-1; 11 bases are shared with TRBD2. This CDR3 is 12 amino acids long. The CDR3 here is CASSPIAGGPLF. The CDR3 DNA reads as TGTGCCAGCAGTCCTATAGCGGGGGGGCCCCTCTTC.

This clone was recorded a few times. The genes are TRBV28 and TRBJ1-3; D is perhaps TRBD1 (6 bases). CDR3 length equals 15 residues. Germline-derived CDR1 and CDR2 are MDHEN and SYDVKM. The V end lost 6 bases, the J end lost 0 bases, and 12 bases lay between the germline ends. The CDR3 nucleotides are TGTGCCAGCAGCACAGACAGGAGCTCTGGAAACACCATATATTTT. Its translation is CASSTDRSSGNTIYF.

This clone was observed a single time. The V gene is TRBV20-1, the J gene TRBJ1-2; D might be TRBD1 (5 bases). From germline, CDR1 is DFQATT and CDR2 SNEGSKA (reference sequence). This CDR3 is built from 11 residues. In DNA form, the CDR3 reads TGCATCGGGGCGGTTTCCTATGGCTACACCTTC. It is translated as CIGAVSYGYTF.

The rearrangement links TRBV10-3 to TRBJ2-7; 9 bases align to TRBD1. The germline CDR1 and CDR2 sequences are ENHRY and SYGVKD. V was pared by 7 bases and J by 6 bases, with 10 bases of the junction left unmatched. This CDR3 is built from 14 residues. The CDR3 spells CAITGTGTGTEQYF. Written as DNA, the CDR3 is TGTGCCATCACTGGGACCGGGACAGGGACCGAGCAGTACTTC.

V usage is TRBV27 and J usage is TRBJ2-2; D possibly corresponds to TRBD1 (6 bases). Germline CDR1 is MNHEY and CDR2 is SMNVEV (reference sequence). This CDR3 has 14 amino acids. The V gene lost 2 bases and the J gene lost 3 bases, with 7 bases spanning the gap. DNA for the CDR3: TGTGCCAGCAGTTTAGGGACACACACCGGGGAGCTGTTTTTT. Residues: CASSLGTHTGELFF.

The chain links TRBV5-1 to TRBJ2-5, with 8 bases fitting TRBD1. V trimming: 2 bases; J trimming: 1 base; junction bases outside the gene matches: 4. Germline V gene data show CDR1 as SGHRS and CDR2 as YFSETQ. This CDR3 is built from 15 residues. The CDR3 sequence is CASSFQGAPQETQYF. The CDR3 DNA follows: TGCGCCAGCAGCTTTCAGGGGGCGCCCCAAGAGACCCAGTACTTC.

In this sample, this clone turned up once. Other DNA sequences from this sample encode an identical CDR3 as well. The chain combines TRBV10-1 with TRBJ2-2; D gene ambiguous. The germline V gene encodes CDR1 WNHNN and CDR2 SYGVQD (reference sequence). The V end lost 8 bases, the J end lost 5 bases, and 9 bases lay between the germline ends. The length of the CDR3 is 12 residues. The CDR3 sequence is CASSLGTGELFF. For the CDR3, the DNA is TGCGCCAGCTCCCTGGGAACCGGGGAGCTGTTTTTT.

The J gene is TRBJ1-3, the V gene TRBV19; D remains ambiguous. Germline V gives CDR1 LNHDA, CDR2 SQIVND (reference sequence). This CDR3 is 14 amino acids long. V lost 7 bases to trimming and J lost 0 bases, with 10 bases between them. CDR3 region: CASNPQYSGNTIYF. CDR3 sequence (DNA): TGTGCCAGTAACCCGCAATACTCTGGAAACACCATATATTTT.

The rearrangement links TRBV29-1 to TRBJ2-5; 12 bases are a match to TRBD2. The CDR3 spans 15 residues. The germline CDR1 and CDR2 sequences are SQVTM and ANQGSEA. The junction had 11 bases not matched to a gene; V was cut back by 7 bases and J by 5 bases. The chain's CDR3 is CSASGGVFMSETQYF. The CDR3 nucleotides are TGCAGCGCTAGCGGGGGGGTTTTCATGAGTGAGACCCAGTACTTC.

V gene TRBV28 combines with J gene TRBJ1-5, with a tentative D call TRBD1 (5 bases). V lost 0 bases to trimming and J lost 6 bases, with 9 bases between them. This CDR3 has 14 residues. Germline values: CDR1 MDHEN, CDR2 SYDVKM. CDR3 residues: CASSLWGERQPQHF. In nucleotides, the CDR3 is TGTGCCAGCAGTTTATGGGGGGAGCGTCAGCCCCAGCATTTT. Combining the CDR3 with reference TRBV28 and TRBJ1-5 gives the whole variable domain DVKVTQSSRYLVKRTGEKVFLECVQDMDHENMFWYRQDPGLGLRLIYFSYDVKMKEKGDIPEGYSVSREKKERFSLILESASTNQTSMYLCASSLWGERQPQHFGDGTRLSIL.

The chain links TRBV7-2 to TRBJ1-6; TRBD1 matches 7 bases. J was trimmed by 5 bases and V by 3 bases; bases with no gene match: 4. CDR1 and CDR2 (germline): SGHTA, FQGNSA. There are 15 residues in the CDR3. The CDR3 DNA reads TGTGCCAGCAGCTTTATCGGGACAGATAATTCACCCCTCCACTTT. This encodes CASSFIGTDNSPLHF.

This clone has a handful of counts. V usage is TRBV10-3 and J usage is TRBJ1-2, with 8 bases matching TRBD1. The CDR3 runs to 14 residues. Germline V gene lookup returns CDR1 ENHRY and CDR2 SYGVKD. Germline trimming cut 4 bases from V and 2 bases from J; bases unmatched to any gene: 3. The CDR3 spells CAISGQGMNYGYTF. CDR3 coding DNA: TGTGCCATCAGTGGACAGGGGATGAACTATGGCTACACCTTC.

J is TRBJ1-2 and V is TRBV5-6, with 11 bases matching TRBD1. Germline V gives CDR1 SGHDT, CDR2 YYEEEE. With V trimmed by 4 bases and J by 4 bases, 0 bases remained unmatched. CDR3 length: 13 amino acids. CDR3 sequence (DNA): TGTGCCAGCAGCGGACAGGGGGCCTATGGCTACACCTTC. Translated: CASSGQGAYGYTF.

This chain links TRBV5-4 with TRBJ1-4; D is undetermined. Germline loops: CDR1 SGHNT, CDR2 YYREEE (reference sequence). The V gene lost 0 bases and the J gene lost 4 bases, with 7 bases spanning the gap. The CDR3 covers 14 residues. The chain's CDR3 is CASSLVPYNEKLFF. DNA of the CDR3: TGTGCCAGCAGCTTGGTCCCCTATAATGAAAAACTGTTTTTT.

The chain recombines TRBV6-5 with TRBJ1-3, with D hard to call. The CDR3 covers 12 residues. Germline loops: CDR1 MNHEY, CDR2 SVGAGI. Trimming removed 8 bases from V and 3 bases from J, with 8 bases in between. CDR3 sequence: CASGGIGNTIYF. The CDR3, as DNA: TGTGCCAGCGGAGGGATTGGAAACACCATATATTTT.

The chain recombines TRBV7-2 with TRBJ1-5; TRBD1 might be the D (5 bases). The CDR3 length is 14 residues. The germline gives CDR1 SGHTA, CDR2 FQGNSA. Trimming left V 1 base short and J 7 bases short, with 11 bases between. The CDR3 here is CASSLEGRDQPQHF. For the CDR3, the DNA is TGTGCCAGCAGCTTAGAAGGCAGGGACCAGCCCCAGCATTTT.

The rearrangement uses TRBV29-1 and TRBJ2-4; the match to TRBD1 covers 9 bases. Germline lookup yields CDR1 SQVTM and CDR2 ANQGSEA. The CDR3 contains 12 residues. V was pared by 7 bases and J by 4 bases, with 2 bases of the junction left unmatched. In DNA form, the CDR3 reads TGCAGCGCCGGGACAGGGAAAAACATTCAGTACTTC. Protein: CSAGTGKNIQYF.

DNA for the CDR3: TGTGCCAGTAGTATAGTCCCCTCTGGGGCCAACGTCCTGACTTTC. This translates into CASSIVPSGANVLTF. The chain carries TRBV19 and TRBJ2-6; D call uncertain. There are 15 residues in the CDR3. V lost 1 base and J 0 bases, leaving 4 bases between the germline ends. Germline CDR1 and CDR2: LNHDA and SQIVND (reference sequence).

V gene TRBV10-3 combines with J gene TRBJ2-1; 12 nucleotides line up with TRBD1. The CDR3 has 15 amino acids. CDR1 and CDR2 from the germline V gene are ENHRY and SYGVKD. After removal of 10 bases from V and 5 bases from J, the junction contained 9 bases not matched to a gene. Written as DNA, the CDR3 is TGTGCCACGAGGGAGGGGACAGGGGGCCACAATGAGCAGTTCTTC. The encoded protein is CATREGTGGHNEQFF.

The rearrangement joins TRBV5-1 to TRBJ2-7; D remains unclear. Per germline, CDR1 SGHRS and CDR2 YFSETQ. CDR3 length: 14 amino acids. V lost 0 bases to trimming and J lost 0 bases, with 7 bases between them. CDR3 region: CASSLGRLSYEQYF. DNA for the CDR3: TGCGCCAGCAGCTTGGGACGGCTCTCCTACGAGCAGTACTTC.